These T cell receptor beta chains were read from a single sample in a study of T-cell memory formation after mild COVID-19. Each CDR3 protein is one row after TCRdb ran MiXCR on the 5' RACE reads. Of a few hundred thousand distinct CDR3 sequences listed, 27% were seen once; the top ten hold about an eighth. The material sequenced was PBMCs or a T cell subset sorted from them (not recorded which). The source of these receptors is an adult woman who had mild COVID-19 (a few samples of this study predate the infection). Cell type and time point are not known. Each CDR3 is given with its conserved first and last residue. A D gene is named only where the DNA matches it firmly. Size tells how often a clone was seen (once, few, many) or the class of an expanded clone, and some rows leave it out.

j_call cdr3_length v_call d_call clone_size cdr3_nt cdr3_aa
TRBJ2-6 16 TRBV6-2/TRBV6-3 NA few TGTGCCATTCTACAGGGTCCCCTCTCTGGGGCCAACGTCCTGACTTTC CAILQGPLSGANVLTF
TRBJ2-6 17 TRBV9 NA few TGTGCCAGCAGCGTTTGGGACGTCCACTCTGGGGCCAACGTCCTGACTTTC CASSVWDVHSGANVLTF
TRBJ1-4 15 TRBV12-3/TRBV12-4 NA few TGTGCCAGCAGCCCGGCGGCGGCAACTAATGAAAAACTGTTTTTT CASSPAAATNEKLFF
TRBJ2-5 17 TRBV11-2 NA few TGTGCCAGCAGCTTAAGTTTGGGCGGAAGTAACAAAGAGACCCAGTACTTC CASSLSLGGSNKETQYF
TRBJ1-1 15 TRBV12-3/TRBV12-4 NA few TGTGCCAGCAGTTTTGGCGGGGGTTGGGGCACTGAAGCTTTCTTT CASSFGGGWGTEAFF
TRBJ2-2 15 TRBV7-2 TRBD1 few TGTGCCAGCAGCTGGACAGGGTCTTATGGCGGGGAGCTGTTTTTT CASSWTGSYGGELFF
TRBJ2-7 11 TRBV5-5 NA NA TGTGCCAGCAGCACCCACTACGAGCAGTACTTC CASSTHYEQYF
TRBJ2-1 15 TRBV6-5 TRBD2 many TGTGCCAGCAGTCTACTAGCGGGCCCCTACAATGAGCAGTTCTTC CASSLLAGPYNEQFF
TRBJ2-1 14 TRBV27 NA NA TGTGCCAGCAGTTTCCCCACGGACCCCCCTGAGCAGTTCTTC CASSFPTDPPEQFF
TRBJ2-3 17 TRBV7-9 TRBD2 NA TGTGCCAGCAGCGAACTCTCGTGGAGCGGGAGGTCAGATACGCAGTATTTT CASSELSWSGRSDTQYF
TRBJ2-3 15 TRBV2 NA few TGTGCCAGCAGCTTGGAAAATGGTAGCACAGATACGCAGTATTTT CASSLENGSTDTQYF
TRBJ2-2 15 TRBV15 NA many TGTGCCACCAGCAGAGACAGGGCGAACACCGGGGAGCTGTTTTTT CATSRDRANTGELFF
TRBJ2-1 13 TRBV7-6 NA few TGTGCCAGCAGTTTTAGTGGAGGGGGTGAGCAGTTCTTC CASSFSGGGEQFF
TRBJ2-3 15 TRBV4-1 NA NA TGCGCCAGCAGCCAAGAACCACAGTACCCAGATACGCAGTATTTT CASSQEPQYPDTQYF
TRBJ2-3 13 TRBV5-5 NA few TGTGCCAGCAGCTTGTACGGCGCAGATACGCAGTATTTT CASSLYGADTQYF
TRBJ2-2 13 TRBV2 NA NA TGTGCCAGCAACGTGAGAGACACCGGGGAGCTGTTTTTT CASNVRDTGELFF
TRBJ2-2 17 TRBV20-1 TRBD2 NA TGCAGTGCTAGAGATAAATCAGCGGGGGGGCACACCGGGGAGCTGTTTTTT CSARDKSAGGHTGELFF
TRBJ2-1 14 TRBV12-3/TRBV12-4 NA NA TGTGCCAGCAGTTACCTAGGACGCAACGATGAGCAGTTCTTC CASSYLGRNDEQFF